Below, one T cell receptor beta chain is given with its context. Its antigen is not known. The junction departs from the called germline gene at one end, perhaps through a read error. Assaying covered about 10^5 TCR templates per sample. The assay was immunoSEQ multiplex PCR, and TCRdb's table has in-frame clones only and misses some. The table records fewer than 120,000 clones, around 90% of them present only once. The data were taken from a study of siplizumab effects on memory and regulatory T cells. Whole-study results and caveats: A small minority of alloreactive clones were mapped to unstimulated subsets. Greater diversity than memory cells seemed evident in naive T cells, which also appeared to be major alloresponse contributors. Alloreactive sequences from unstimulated CD4+ memory cells fell significantly with siplizumab.

CDR3 length: 16 residues. The germline CDR1 and CDR2 sequences are MNHEY and SVGAGI. The sequence came from a human donor in good health. Sequencing was carried out using CD4+ T cells sorted from blood. The V and J genes are TRBV6-5 and TRBJ2-3, with D possibly TRBD1 on 7 matching bases. CDR3 nucleotide sequence: TGTGCCAGCAGTTACTCACAGGGGACCCACTTAGCGGCCACTCATTTT. It is translated as CASSYSQGTHLAATHF.